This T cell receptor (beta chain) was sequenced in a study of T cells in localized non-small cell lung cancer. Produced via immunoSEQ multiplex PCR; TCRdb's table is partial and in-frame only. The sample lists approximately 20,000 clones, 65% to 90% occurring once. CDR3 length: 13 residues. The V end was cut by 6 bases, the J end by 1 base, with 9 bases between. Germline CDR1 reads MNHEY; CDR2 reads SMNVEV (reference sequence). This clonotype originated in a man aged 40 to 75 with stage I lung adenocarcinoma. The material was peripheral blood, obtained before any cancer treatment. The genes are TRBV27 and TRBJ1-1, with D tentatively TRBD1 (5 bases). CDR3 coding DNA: TGTGCCAGCAGGGACATTTCGAACACTGAAGCTTTCTTT. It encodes CASRDISNTEAFF.